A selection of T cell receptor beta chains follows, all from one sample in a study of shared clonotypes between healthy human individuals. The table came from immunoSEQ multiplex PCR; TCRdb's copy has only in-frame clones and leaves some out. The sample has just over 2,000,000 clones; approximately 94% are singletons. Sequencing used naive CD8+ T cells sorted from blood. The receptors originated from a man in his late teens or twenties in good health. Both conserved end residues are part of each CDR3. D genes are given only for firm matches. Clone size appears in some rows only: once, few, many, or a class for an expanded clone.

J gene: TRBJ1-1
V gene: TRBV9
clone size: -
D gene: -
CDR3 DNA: TGTGCCAGCAGCGTATTACTGAACACTGAAGCTTTCTTT
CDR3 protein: CASSVLLNTEAFF

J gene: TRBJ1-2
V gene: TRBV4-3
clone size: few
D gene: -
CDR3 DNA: TGCGCCAGCAGCCAAAGCGAAGGGCGAGGCTACACCTTC
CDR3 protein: CASSQSEGRGYTF

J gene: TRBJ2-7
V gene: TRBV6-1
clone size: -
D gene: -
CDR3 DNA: TGTGCCAGCAGTGAAGGCCCGACCTACGAGCAGTACTTC
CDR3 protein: CASSEGPTYEQYF

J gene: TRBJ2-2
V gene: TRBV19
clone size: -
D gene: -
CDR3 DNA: TGTGCCAGTAGCCCGGGGGACACCGGGGAGCTGTTTTTT
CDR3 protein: CASSPGDTGELFF

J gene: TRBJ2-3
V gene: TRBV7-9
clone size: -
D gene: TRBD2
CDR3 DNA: TGTGCCAGCACCGTGACTAGCGGGGGACCCAAATCTCCAGATACGCAGTATTTT
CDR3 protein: CASTVTSGGPKSPDTQYF

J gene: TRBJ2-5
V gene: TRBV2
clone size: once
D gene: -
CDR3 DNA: TGTGCCAGCAGTGATTTCGGGCCACAAGAGACCCAGTACTTC
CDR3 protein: CASSDFGPQETQYF

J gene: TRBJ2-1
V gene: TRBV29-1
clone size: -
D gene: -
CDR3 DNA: TGCAGCGTTGCTGCACTAGGGGGGGCTGGGAATGAGCAGTTCTTC
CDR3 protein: CSVAALGGAGNEQFF

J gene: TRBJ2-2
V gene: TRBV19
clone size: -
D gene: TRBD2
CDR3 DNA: TGTGCCAGTAGTATAGATCCGGAGCGGGAGAGCACCGGGGAGCTGTTTTTT
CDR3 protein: CASSIDPERESTGELFF

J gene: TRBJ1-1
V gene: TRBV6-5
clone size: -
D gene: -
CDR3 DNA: TGTGCCAGCGGTTCAGAGGGCCTACCCATGGACACTGAAGCTTTCTTT
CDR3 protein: CASGSEGLPMDTEAFF

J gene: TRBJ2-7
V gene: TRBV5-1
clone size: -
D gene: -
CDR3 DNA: TGCGCCAGCAGCTTAGGGTCCTCCTACGAGCAGTACTTC
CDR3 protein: CASSLGSSYEQYF

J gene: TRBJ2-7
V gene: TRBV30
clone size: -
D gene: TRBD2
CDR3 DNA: TGTGCCTGGAGTGTAAGCGGGGGGCGGTACGAGCAGTACTTC
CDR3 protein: CAWSVSGGRYEQYF

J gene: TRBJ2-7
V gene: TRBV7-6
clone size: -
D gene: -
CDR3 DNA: TGTGCCAGCAGCCCAGGAGGCTACGAGCAGTACTTC
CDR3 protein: CASSPGGYEQYF

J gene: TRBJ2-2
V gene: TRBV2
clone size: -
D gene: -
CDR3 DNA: TGTGCCAGCAAATGGACGGCGACCGGGGAGCTGTTTTTT
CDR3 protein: CASKWTATGELFF

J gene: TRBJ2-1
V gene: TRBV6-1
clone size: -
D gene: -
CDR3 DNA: TGTGCCAGCAGTGAGGCGGACAACCCTCACAATGAGCAGTTCTTC
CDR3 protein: CASSEADNPHNEQFF

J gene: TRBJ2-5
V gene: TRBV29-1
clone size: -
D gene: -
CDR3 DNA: TGCAGCGTTGAAAGGAATGAAGAGACCCAGTACTTC
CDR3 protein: CSVERNEETQYF

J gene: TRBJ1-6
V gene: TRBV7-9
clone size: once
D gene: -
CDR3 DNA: TGTGCCAGCAGCCCAGCCCCACCACCCCTCCACTTT
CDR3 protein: CASSPAPPPLHF

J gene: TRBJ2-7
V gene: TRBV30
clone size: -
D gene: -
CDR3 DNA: TGTGCCTGGAGTCTCGGGAGCCCCTTCTACGAGCAGTACTTC
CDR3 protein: CAWSLGSPFYEQYF

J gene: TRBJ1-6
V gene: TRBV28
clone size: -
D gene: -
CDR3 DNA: TGTGCCAGCAGTTTAAGGGGGAATAATTCACCCCTCCACTTT
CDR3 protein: CASSLRGNNSPLHF

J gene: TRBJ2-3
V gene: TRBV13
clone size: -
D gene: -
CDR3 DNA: TGTGCCACCAGCGAGGGAGCAGATACGCAGTATTTT
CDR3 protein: CATSEGADTQYF

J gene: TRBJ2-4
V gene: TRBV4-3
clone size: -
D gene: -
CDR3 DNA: TGCGCCAGCAGTCTCGACAGGTTAGGAGCCAAAAACATTCAGTACTTC
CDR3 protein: CASSLDRLGAKNIQYF

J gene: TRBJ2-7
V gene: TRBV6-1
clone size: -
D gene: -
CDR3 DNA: TGTGCCAGCAGTGAAGTGTACGGCTACTACGAGCAGTACTTC
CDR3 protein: CASSEVYGYYEQYF

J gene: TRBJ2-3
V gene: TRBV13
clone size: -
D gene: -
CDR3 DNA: TGTGCCAGCAGCCTTGGGAGCCCAGATACGCAGTATTTT
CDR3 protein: CASSLGSPDTQYF

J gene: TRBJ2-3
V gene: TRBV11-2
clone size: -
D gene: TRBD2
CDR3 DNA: TGTGCCAGCAGCCCCATACCCCCGGGGGGGAGCACAGATACGCAGTATTTT
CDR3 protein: CASSPIPPGGSTDTQYF

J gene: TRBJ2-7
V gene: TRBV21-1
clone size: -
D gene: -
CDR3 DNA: TGTGCCAGCAGACTCGAGACTAGCGGGAGGGCCTTTGTCGACGAGCAGTACTTC
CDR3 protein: CASRLETSGRAFVDEQYF

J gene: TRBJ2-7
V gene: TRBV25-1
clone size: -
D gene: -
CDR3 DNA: TGTGCCAGCAGCGACGAGAGAAGAACCTACGAGCAGTACTTC
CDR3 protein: CASSDERRTYEQYF

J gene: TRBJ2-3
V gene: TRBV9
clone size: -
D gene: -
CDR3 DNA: TGTGCCAGCAGCGCCGAGCTTCCAGATACGCAGTATTTT
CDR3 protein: CASSAELPDTQYF

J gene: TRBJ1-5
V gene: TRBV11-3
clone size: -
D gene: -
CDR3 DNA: TGTGCCAGCAGCTTAGAAGCGGAGTGGGAGGCTACTTTCAGCAATCAGCCCCAGCATTTT
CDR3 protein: CASSLEAEWEATFSNQPQHF

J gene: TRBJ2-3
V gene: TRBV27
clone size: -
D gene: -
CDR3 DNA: TGTGCCAGCAGCCCAAGCACAGATACGCAGTATTTT
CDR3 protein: CASSPSTDTQYF

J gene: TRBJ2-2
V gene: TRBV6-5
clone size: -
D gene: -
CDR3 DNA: TGTGCAAGCCTTAAGGGACATTCGAACACCGGGGAGCTGTTTTTT
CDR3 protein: CASLKGHSNTGELFF